This T cell receptor beta chain appears in the sequencing data of a study of blood T cell repertoires in COVID-19. Study at large: There were acute and convalescent COVID-19 samples, and they came from the United States, Italy and Spain. T cells, B-cell-depleted T cells, or PBMCs provided the cDNA or gDNA that served as material.

Study processing details: Scientists estimated how many nucleated cells there were by amplifying reference gene primers. The assay was immunoSEQ multiplex PCR, and TCRdb's table has in-frame clones only and misses some. From that table come the V and J calls and clone size; the DNA was used to work out D and trimming. The sample lists fewer than 85,000 clones; about four fifths were seen once. The germline V gene encodes CDR1 MNHEY and CDR2 SMNVEV (reference sequence). The germline V and J ends were trimmed by 7 bases and 0 bases, with 13 bases remaining between them. This CDR3 has 16 residues. This clonotype was sampled from a woman in her sixties with acute or convalescent COVID-19. The chain combines TRBV27 with TRBJ2-6; D is perhaps TRBD2 (6 bases). The source material was peripheral blood. Here the CDR3 DNA reads TGTGCCAGCACCCCCGGGGGACCCTCTGGGGCCAACGTCCTGACTTTC. It specifies CASTPGGPSGANVLTF.